This T cell receptor (beta chain) was sequenced in a study of shared clonotypes between healthy human individuals (dated by TCRdb to 2020 to 2022). As for the study more broadly: A few men and a couple of women, aged 18 to 49 years, made up the cohort. Each donor's leukapheresis produced roughly between about 0.9 and 9.5 billion PBMCs. Different laboratories and diverse techniques were used to prepare libraries and sequence TCR repertoires, to increase sequencing depth and limit assay-specific biases. Blood TCR repertoires of about 5 healthy adults were deeply sequenced to estimate repertoire size and the extent of clonotype sharing between individuals. Findings and caveats that apply to the study as a whole: Pairwise subsampling led to the expectation that sequencing depth would affect the degree of clonotype sharing among donors. Because the study included only a small number of donors, the genetic and exposure-history diversity represented was limited. Only blood was sampled, and tissue TCR repertoires likely differ from those in blood.

Turning to this clone: Which antigen it targets is not known. No base qualities exist here, and no much larger clone lies one base off it.

Donors were healthy HIV-negative adults with no recently reported acute infections or vaccinations. Only Caucasian adults living in Nashville, Tennessee, USA were represented among the donors. For unsorted samples, some 100 million PBMCs were counted and genomic DNA was extracted with the QIAamp DNA Blood Mini kit. Blood was obtained by leukapheresis, after which PBMCs were separated by Ficoll-Histopaque density gradient centrifugation and cryopreserved in liquid nitrogen vapor phase. Using the deep immunoSEQ assay, multiplex PCR amplified TCR CDR3 regions from genomic DNA. Extracted genomic DNA from each cell subset was distributed evenly across all wells of several immunoSEQ 96-well plates, and each plate was treated as a replicate. For unsorted PBMC, approximately 300 ng of genomic DNA, equivalent to approximately 30,000 T cell genomes, went into each replicate PCR. Ten immunoSEQ deep assay plates were used to sequence unsorted PBMC genomic DNA. The purified libraries were quantified using a Qubit 3.0 fluorometer, sized with a Bioanalyzer 2100, and then quantified again using the KAPA Library Quantification kit. Every immunoSEQ 96-well plate was sequenced on a separate single-read 150-cycle Illumina NextSeq 550 flow cell. For the original study's pipeline: Because the immunoSEQ output held only junctional sequences and lacked quality scores, the filtering could not match the filtering applied to full-length reads. Sequences were annotated with PyIR, a Python wrapper for IgBLAST v1.9, and V/J genes and CDR3 were assigned using IMGT germline references. Reads were removed for weak V/J assignments (E-value above 1e-6), missing CDR3, stop codons, out-of-frame junctions, or ambiguous translated residues. A V3J clonotype was defined by an identical inferred V gene, J gene, and CDR3 amino acid sequence. Percentage overlap between repertoires was computed as shared unique clonotypes divided by the size of the smaller repertoire. Repertoire richness was assessed with RTK rarefaction, the Chao1 estimator, and Recon v2.1 estimates of unobserved clonotypes. The clones in this table, taken by TCRdb from immuneACCESS, are in-frame only. Not every clone is retained; where verified, under half of the shortfall comes from an unresolved V gene, and the cause of the rest is unknown. The V and J calls and clone size come from that table; D and trimming were worked out from the DNA. In this sample the table shows a few hundred thousand clones, 65% to 80% of which occur a single time. Clones ranked in the top ten supply approximately 12% of the sample.

This sequence originates from a woman aged 40 to 49 in good health. Some clones in this sample may be carry-over from other donors' samples. The sample was PBMCs.

The sequenced DNA: TGTGCCAGTAGGTCGGTGACAGGGGGCTACAATGAGCAGTTCTTC. Its amino acids are CASRSVTGGYNEQFF. The chain links TRBV19 with TRBJ2-1, with 9 bases matching TRBD1. The CDR3 sequence holds 15 residues, the cysteine and phenylalanine included. Kept here is only the CDR3 DNA, which spans 45 bases and is read in frame from base 1. Trimming accounts for 6 bases at V and 3 bases at J, while the number of junction bases matched to no gene is 6. Reading the germline V gene (reference sequence) gives CDR1 LNHDA and CDR2 SQIVND.